This entry lists 14 T cell receptor beta chains sequenced from one sample in a study of control samples from healthy donors and cancer patients. Method: immunoSEQ multiplex PCR; TCRdb's copy keeps in-frame clones and lacks some. The sample carries about 120,000 clones, 85% to 90% recorded once. Sequencing was performed on PBMCs. The receptors shown here come from a woman in her fifties or sixties with colorectal cancer.

This clone was picked up one time. The chain combines TRBV19 with TRBJ1-2; a possible D gene is TRBD1 (5 bases). Trimming removed 2 bases from V and 3 bases from J, with 10 bases in between. This CDR3 has 14 residues. Germline V gives CDR1 LNHDA, CDR2 SQIVND (reference sequence). The CDR3 nucleotides are TGTGCCAGTAGTATATTTAAGGGGCACTATGGCTACACCTTC. The encoded protein is CASSIFKGHYGYTF.

The chain uses TRBV9 and TRBJ1-2, with TRBD1 identical over 7 bases. This CDR3 comprises 13 residues. J lost 7 bases, V lost 3 bases, and 6 bases had no gene match. In germline, CDR1 is SGDLS, CDR2 YYNGEE. The CDR3 region is CASSGQGVLGYTF. CDR3 nucleotide sequence: TGTGCCAGCAGCGGACAGGGTGTACTTGGCTACACCTTC.

CDR3: CASATFGFDEQYF. The CDR3 nucleotides are TGTGCCAGCGCTACTTTTGGTTTCGACGAGCAGTACTTC. The V gene is TRBV2, the J gene TRBJ2-7, with unresolved D. The germline CDR1 and CDR2 sequences are SNHLY and FYNNEI. This CDR3 is built from 13 residues. V was cut by 8 bases and J by 5 bases, with 16 bases left in between.

The chain recombines TRBV19 with TRBJ2-7; tentative D call: TRBD1 (5 bases). This CDR3 contains 16 residues. Germline V gene sequence: CDR1 LNHDA, CDR2 SQIVND (reference sequence). V shed 4 bases and J shed 3 bases, with 19 bases lying between them. The DNA of the CDR3 is TGTGCCAGTAGTAACCCTGCCAGGGCCAGCAGCTACGAGCAGTACTTC. Protein sequence: CASSNPARASSYEQYF. The full variable domain, in which reference TRBV19 and TRBJ2-7 provide the parts outside the CDR3, is DGGITQSPKYLFRKEGQNVTLSCEQNLNHDAMYWYRQDPGQGLRLIYYSQIVNDFQKGDIAEGYSVSREKKESFPLTVTSAQKNPTAFYLCASSNPARASSYEQYFGPGTRLTVT.

The chain joins TRBV5-1 to TRBJ2-1; possible D gene TRBD1, 5 bases. The CDR3 spans 15 residues. Trimming shortened V by 4 bases and J by 7 bases, and 18 bases separated the two germline ends. CDR1 is SGHRS, CDR2 YFSETQ, per germline. The DNA for the CDR3 is TGCGCCAGCAGCGGGAATGGCAGGGTGGGGAATGAGCAGTTCTTC. Protein: CASSGNGRVGNEQFF.

Concerning this clone: Its ends do not fully match the called genes, so a read error is possible. This specimen includes other DNA sequences encoding the same CDR3. The gene calls are TRBV30 and TRBJ2-2, with 8 bases fitting TRBD2. The germline V gene encodes CDR1 GTSNPN and CDR2 SVGIG (reference sequence). The CDR3 has 14 amino acids. CDR3 coding DNA: TGCGCCTCCTTAGCGGGAACGAACACCGGGGAGCTGTTTTTT. The encoded protein is CASLAGTNTGELFF.

This chain uses TRBV28 with TRBJ2-3; 7 bases fit TRBD1. The germline V gene has CDR1 MDHEN and CDR2 SYDVKM. The CDR3 totals 13 residues. The junction had 6 bases not matched to a gene; V was cut back by 8 bases and J by 4 bases. The CDR3 sequence is CASGRGPPDTQYF. CDR3 sequence (DNA): TGTGCCAGCGGTAGGGGGCCCCCAGATACGCAGTATTTT.

In this sample, this clone turned up once. This CDR3 is CASRTLAGLRKRYEQYF. The CDR3 nucleotides read TGTGCCAGCAGAACTCTGGCGGGACTCCGAAAAAGGTACGAGCAGTACTTC. The chain couples TRBV28 to TRBJ2-7; TRBD2 is a possible D gene (6 bases). Deletions cut 6 bases from V and 4 bases from J, with 25 bases between. The CDR3 length is 17 residues. Looked up from germline, CDR1 is MDHEN and CDR2 is SYDVKM.

The genes are TRBV7-5 and TRBJ1-6. TRBV7-5 is shown as a pseudogene. The CDR3 covers 14 residues. The CDR3 coding sequence is TGTGTCAGAGCTGGTACCCGGTATAATTCACCCCTCCACTTT. It codes for CVRAGTRYNSPLHF.

The chain joins TRBV19 to TRBJ2-1; possible D gene TRBD2, 6 bases. Looked up from germline, CDR1 is LNHDA and CDR2 is SQIVND (reference sequence). The V end was cut by 11 bases, the J end by 3 bases, with 11 bases between. The CDR3 length is 12 residues. The DNA of the CDR3 is TGTGCCTCGGGACTTAACTACAATGAGCAGTTCTTC. This gives the protein CASGLNYNEQFF.

The rearrangement links TRBV4-1 to TRBJ2-1; TRBD2 aligns across 7 bases. In germline, CDR1 is MGHRA, CDR2 YSYEKL. V shed 1 base and J 2 bases; nucleotides not matched to a gene: 11. This CDR3 comprises 18 residues. The CDR3 reads CASSQVREGLFPYNEQFF. CDR3 nucleotide sequence: TGCGCCAGCAGCCAAGTGAGGGAGGGCCTTTTTCCCTACAATGAGCAGTTCTTC.

This clone was picked up a small number of times. The chain has TRBV5-4 and TRBJ2-2, with D uncertain. Germline V gene sequence: CDR1 SGHNT, CDR2 YYREEE (reference sequence). CDR3 length equals 13 residues. V lost 0 bases, J lost 4 bases, and 4 bases lay in between. The CDR3 spells CASSLEPTGELFF. DNA for the CDR3: TGTGCCAGCAGCTTGGAACCCACCGGGGAGCTGTTTTTT.

The chain combines TRBV6-5 with TRBJ1-6; a possible D gene is TRBD1 (5 bases). V was trimmed by 7 bases and J by 3 bases, leaving 10 bases between them. Germline CDR1 and CDR2: MNHEY and SVGAGI. The CDR3 is made up of 14 amino acids. DNA of the CDR3: TGTGCCAGCACTAACGGGGGCTATAATTCACCCCTCCACTTT. It is translated as CASTNGGYNSPLHF.

The genes are TRBV7-3 and TRBJ2-3, with 9 positions matching TRBD2. Per the germline V gene, CDR1 is SGHTA and CDR2 is FQGTGA. V shed 2 bases and J 0 bases; nucleotides not matched to a gene: 0. CDR3 length equals 15 residues. The CDR3 protein is CASSLAGGSTDTQYF. The CDR3 DNA is TGTGCCAGCAGCTTAGCGGGGGGGAGCACAGATACGCAGTATTTT.